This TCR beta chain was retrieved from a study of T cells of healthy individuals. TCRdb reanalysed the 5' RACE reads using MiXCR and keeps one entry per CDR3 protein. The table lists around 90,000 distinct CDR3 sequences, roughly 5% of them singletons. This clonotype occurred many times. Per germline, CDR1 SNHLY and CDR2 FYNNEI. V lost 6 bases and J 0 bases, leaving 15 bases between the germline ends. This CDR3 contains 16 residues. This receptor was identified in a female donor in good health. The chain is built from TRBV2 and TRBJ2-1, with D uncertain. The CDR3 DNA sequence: TGTGCCAGCAGGGAAAACAGCTTCTCCTCCTACAATGAGCAGTTCTTC. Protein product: CASRENSFSSYNEQFF.